The T cell receptor beta chain described here comes from a study of shared clonotypes between healthy human individuals. Background on the study: Per donor, CD8 memory used one plate, CD8 naive used two, CD4 memory used three and CD4 naive used three.

Naive CD8 cells lacked CD45RO and underwent positive selection for CCR7, leaving out terminally differentiated effector memory CD45RA+ cells. Method: immunoSEQ multiplex PCR; TCRdb's copy keeps in-frame clones and lacks some. Here the sample spans millions of clones, about 95% being singletons. This CDR3 is 14 amino acids long. Germline V CDR1 and CDR2: SGHTA, FQGNSA. The V end lost 5 bases, the J end lost 2 bases, and 13 bases lay between the germline ends. What was sequenced was naive CD8+ T cells sorted from blood. The rearrangement joins TRBV7-2 to TRBJ2-7; D is perhaps TRBD1 or TRBD2 (5 bases each). This sequence originates from a man younger than 30 in good health. The CDR3 spells CASSVGGRTYEQYF. The DNA for the CDR3 is TGTGCCAGCAGCGTTGGGGGAAGGACCTACGAGCAGTACTTC.